The 3 T cell receptor beta chains below all came from one sample that was sequenced in a study of a mutant IDH1 vaccine in newly diagnosed glioma. The antigens of these receptors remain unknown. Repertoires were generated with immunoSEQ multiplex PCR, while TCRdb's copy carries only in-frame clones and drops some. The sample yields approximately 50,000 clones, approximately 90% seen once. The time point was: week 35, safety follow-up. A 20-mer mutant IDH1 peptide at 300 ug was injected subcutaneously with topical imiquimod. The specimen was PBMCs, collected from a glioma patient whose treatment included an IDH1 peptide vaccine. These receptor sequences come from a woman aged 40 to 49 with glioma.

V gene TRBV4-1 combines with J gene TRBJ2-5; weak D call: TRBD1 (5 bases). With 3 bases removed from V and 7 bases from J, the gap between germline ends came to 18 bases. CDR1 and CDR2 from the germline V gene are MGHRA and YSYEKL. This CDR3 spans 15 amino acids. The CDR3 loop is CASSQPARAQGTQYF. DNA of the CDR3: TGCGCCAGCAGCCAGCCTGCTAGGGCCCAGGGGACCCAGTACTTC.

The J gene is TRBJ2-1, the V gene TRBV4-1; D may be TRBD1 (7 bases). V lost 6 bases and J 0 bases, leaving 18 bases between the germline ends. Germline V gene data show CDR1 as MGHRA and CDR2 as YSYEKL. CDR3 length: 17 amino acids. CDR3 loop: CASRGEGGTASYNEQFF. CDR3 DNA: TGCGCCAGCAGGGGAGAAGGAGGGACAGCCTCCTACAATGAGCAGTTCTTC.

The chain is built from TRBV5-1 and TRBJ2-1, with D possibly TRBD1 on 6 matching bases. The CDR3 has 13 amino acids. V lost 0 bases and J lost 12, with 13 bases in between. Per germline, CDR1 SGHRS and CDR2 YFSETQ. CDR3 bases: TGCGCCAGCAGCTTGGATCAGGGGCCGCTGCAGTTCTTC. Amino acid sequence: CASSLDQGPLQFF.